This TCR beta chain was identified during a study of CD8 T cells in Susac syndrome. Reverse transcription used about 0.45 to 1 ug RNA and random hexamers. A multiplex approach, immunoSEQ multiplex PCR, amplified TCR beta CDR3 across 54 Vbeta and 13 Jbeta. TCRdb re-derived calls from the immunoSEQ multiplex PCR reads in MiXCR, one entry per CDR3 protein. There are some 190,000 distinct CDR3 sequences in the sample; approximately 93% occur only once, and around 0.1% lies in the top ten. Age- and sex-matched healthy donors served as the control group. Negative magnetic isolation gave CD8+ and CD4+ cells; FACS enriched CD8+ TEMRA. Trimming pared 8 bases from V and 0 bases from J, leaving 10 bases between. The CDR3 spans 14 residues. Germline V gene sequence: CDR1 SGHTA, CDR2 FQGNSA.

The gene calls are TRBV7-2 and TRBJ2-2; no definite D call. Sequenced: CD4+ T cells from PBMCs. The receptor's source is a human donor in good health. The CDR3 sequence: CASLVRPNTGELFF. The CDR3 nucleotides read TGTGCCAGCCTAGTCCGACCGAACACCGGGGAGCTGTTTTTT.